A single sample gave rise to the 12 T cell receptor beta chains below, sequenced in a study of T cell repertoires in cytomegalovirus infection. These receptors have no known antigen. TCRdb redid the calling of the reads with MiXCR, one entry per CDR3 protein. The top ten hold 13% of the sample, which has some 350,000 distinct CDR3 sequences, about 35% seen once. This sample comprised cultured PBMCs, obtained from culture after CMV antigen stimulation. The receptors here all came from a human donor in good health (CMV status not recorded). Some clones in this sample may be carry-over from other donors' samples.

This clonotype was observed a few times. V gene TRBV12-3 or TRBV12-4 combines with J gene TRBJ2-2, with 8 bases lining up with TRBD2. This CDR3 is built from 14 residues. The V and J ends lost 6 bases and 6 bases, in that order; junction bases with no gene match: 6. CDR3 amino acids: CASRSGSGAGELFF. In DNA form, the CDR3 reads TGTGCCAGCAGAAGCGGGAGCGGGGCCGGGGAGCTGTTTTTT.

This clonotype was seen only a few times. In DNA, the CDR3 is TGTGCCAGCAGTCCGAGCGGGAGAAGCACCGGGGAGCTGTTTTTT. Its protein is CASSPSGRSTGELFF. The V call is TRBV12-3 or TRBV12-4, the J call TRBJ2-2; TRBD2 matches at 8 bases. This CDR3 is 15 amino acids long. The trim removed 5 bases at V and 4 bases at J, leaving 6 bases unmatched.

The rearrangement links TRBV10-3 to TRBJ1-1; D is unresolved. V dropped 3 bases and J dropped 1 base, with 9 bases sitting between them. The CDR3 sequence is 14 residues long. The germline gives CDR1 ENHRY, CDR2 SYGVKD. CDR3 nucleotide sequence: TGTGCCATCAGTGATCGGACTAAGAACACTGAAGCTTTCTTT. Protein product: CAISDRTKNTEAFF.

This clonotype was seen ten or more times. This chain links TRBV7-2 with TRBJ2-7, with TRBD2 matching 7 bases. The J segment lost 0 bases and the V segment lost 5 bases, leaving 7 bases of the junction unmatched. Germline V gene sequence: CDR1 SGHTA, CDR2 FQGNSA. The CDR3 covers 15 residues. The CDR3 nucleotides are TGTGCCAGCAGCCCAGCCGGGACTAACTCCTACGAGCAGTACTTC. Its protein product is CASSPAGTNSYEQYF.

This chain uses TRBV7-2 with TRBJ1-1; TRBD1 aligns across 7 bases. With 2 bases clipped from V and 10 bases from J, the junction kept 13 bases outside the gene matches. Germline V gene data show CDR1 as SGHTA and CDR2 as FQGNSA. The CDR3 spans 15 residues. CDR3 bases: TGTGCCAGCAGCTTAAGTGGGACAGCCGTCCCCAGAGCTTTCTTT. It codes for CASSLSGTAVPRAFF.

This clonotype has more than one count but fewer than ten. V gene TRBV6-2 or TRBV6-3 combines with J gene TRBJ2-7, with 8 bases lining up with TRBD1. The CDR3 spans 15 residues. Trimming at V came to 6 bases and at J to 1 base, leaving 8 bases not matched to a gene. The germline V gene has CDR1 MNHEY and CDR2 SVGEGT. The CDR3 nucleotides read TGTGCCAGCAGAGCCGGGACAGGTGGGTCCTACGAGCAGTACGTC. Protein: CASRAGTGGSYEQYV.

This chain connects TRBV24-1 to TRBJ2-7; TRBD1 matches 8 bases. The CDR3 has 15 residues. CDR1 is KGHDR, CDR2 SFDVKD, per germline. The J segment lost 1 base and the V segment lost 5 bases, leaving 6 bases of the junction unmatched. The CDR3 loop is CATSGGTGLSYEQYF. The CDR3 DNA follows: TGTGCCACCAGTGGGGGGACAGGACTTTCCTACGAGCAGTACTTC.

This sequence joins TRBV27 and TRBJ2-1; the D gene is possibly TRBD1 (6 bases). The CDR3 runs to 11 residues. V gave up 2 bases and J gave up 14 bases, with 10 bases separating them. Germline assignment: CDR1 MNHEY and CDR2 SMNVEV (reference sequence). This CDR3 reads CASSLGGQKFF. In nucleotides, the CDR3 is TGTGCCAGCAGTTTAGGGGGCCAAAAGTTCTTC.

In its sample, this clonotype was seen many times. V and J are TRBV7-9 and TRBJ1-2; D uncertain. Germline V gene sequence: CDR1 SEHNR, CDR2 FQNEAQ (reference sequence). The CDR3 is made up of 13 amino acids. V lost 10 bases and J lost 2, with 14 bases in between. CDR3 bases: TGTGCCACCACCGTTGTTGGGAACTATGGCTACACCTTC. It encodes CATTVVGNYGYTF.

This clonotype has a handful of counts. The genes are TRBV7-9 and TRBJ2-5; D unresolved. Trimming left V 4 bases short and J 2 bases short, with 14 bases between. This CDR3 region has 15 residues. Germline V gene lookup returns CDR1 SEHNR and CDR2 FQNEAQ (reference sequence). The chain's CDR3 is CASSSGRQLQETQYF. The CDR3 DNA sequence: TGTGCCAGCAGCTCCGGGCGGCAGTTACAAGAGACCCAGTACTTC.

DNA of the CDR3: TGTGCCAGCAGTTTCCTAGCGGGAGGCAGCACAGATACGCAGTATTTT. Translation: CASSFLAGGSTDTQYF. The V call is TRBV12-3 or TRBV12-4, the J call TRBJ2-3, with 11 bases aligning to TRBD2. This CDR3 is 16 amino acids long. V lost 3 bases to trimming and J lost 0 bases; unmatched junction nucleotides: 2.

The chain joins TRBV28 to TRBJ2-6; D might be TRBD1 or TRBD2, each matching 5 bases. CDR3 length: 15 amino acids. Germline lookup yields CDR1 MDHEN and CDR2 SYDVKM. V dropped 6 bases and J dropped 2 bases, with 11 bases sitting between them. As DNA, the CDR3 is TGTGCCAGCAGGGCCGGGACCGCTGGGGCCAACGTCCTGACTTTC. It translates to CASRAGTAGANVLTF.